Listed below are T cell receptor beta chains from one sample, sequenced in a study of T cell responses to AZD1222 COVID-19 vaccine. Clones were sequenced by immunoSEQ multiplex PCR, and TCRdb holds only the in-frame ones, with some missing. The sample shows around 110,000 clones, 87% of them seen only once. Material: peripheral blood, obtained on day 0 of AZD1222 vaccination. These TCRs come from an adult in good health. Both conserved end residues are part of each CDR3. D genes are given only for firm matches. For some rows the clone size is stated as once, few or many, or as a class when expanded; others skip it.

j_call,d_call,clone_size,v_call,cdr3_nt,cdr3_aa
TRBJ1-3,NA,NA,TRBV6-1,TGTGCCAGCAGTGGCCGGACAGAGCTGAGCTCTGGAAACACCATATATTTT,CASSGRTELSSGNTIYF
TRBJ2-7,NA,NA,TRBV6-5,TGTGCCAGCAGTCCTGGGATTCCATACGAGCAGTACTTC,CASSPGIPYEQYF
TRBJ2-2,NA,NA,TRBV4-2,TGTGCCAGCAGCCAAGTCCCGGGGAGCACCGGGGAGCTGTTTTTT,CASSQVPGSTGELFF
TRBJ1-4,TRBD1,NA,TRBV27,TGTGCCAGCAGCCCCTTAGAGAGACAGGGAGGTGAAAAACTGTTTTTT,CASSPLERQGGEKLFF
TRBJ2-5,NA,many,TRBV30,TGTGCCTGGAGTGAAATAGATTCTCCCCAAGAGACCCAGTACTTC,CAWSEIDSPQETQYF
TRBJ1-1,NA,NA,TRBV2,TGTGCCAGTAGTACACGGCACACTGAAGCTTTCTTT,CASSTRHTEAFF
TRBJ2-7,NA,NA,TRBV24-1,TGTGCCACCAGTGACCCGGACAAGAGTTACGAGCAGTACTTC,CATSDPDKSYEQYF
TRBJ1-5,TRBD1,NA,TRBV6-5,TGTGCCAGCAGAGGGGGCTCCGGCAATCAGCCCCAGCATTTT,CASRGGSGNQPQHF
TRBJ1-5,TRBD1,NA,TRBV4-2,TGTGCCAGCAGCCAAGAGGAGGGGACAGGGGATTTTCAGCCCCAGCATTTT,CASSQEEGTGDFQPQHF
TRBJ2-1,NA,once,TRBV21-1,TGTGCCAGCAGCAATATGCGGGGGGGCTCGTACAATGAGCAGTTCTTC,CASSNMRGGSYNEQFF
TRBJ2-7,NA,once,TRBV7-9,TGTGCCAGCAGCCCCGACAGCGTTACCTACGAGCAGTACTTC,CASSPDSVTYEQYF
TRBJ2-7,NA,NA,TRBV4-2,TGTGCCAGCAGCCAAGAGGACAGCTCCTACGAGCAGTACTTC,CASSQEDSSYEQYF
TRBJ2-7,NA,few,TRBV9,TGTGCCAGCAGCGTAGAAGTTGGTAACCGGAGGGATGAGCAGTACTTC,CASSVEVGNRRDEQYF
TRBJ1-4,NA,NA,TRBV30,TGTGCCTGGAAGAAGTGGGACGAAAAACTGTTTTTT,CAWKKWDEKLFF
TRBJ2-7,TRBD1,NA,TRBV13,TGTGCCAGCAGCTTGACAGGGAGCATATACGAGCAGTACTTC,CASSLTGSIYEQYF
TRBJ2-3,TRBD2,NA,TRBV5-3,TGTGCCAGAAGCCTTCGACTAGCTTTTAGGTGGGATACGCAGTATTTT,CARSLRLAFRWDTQYF
TRBJ1-3,NA,NA,TRBV27,TGTGCCAGCAGTTTTACCAGGACTGGAAACACCATATATTTT,CASSFTRTGNTIYF
TRBJ1-3,NA,NA,TRBV28,TGTGCCAGCAGTCCTCAGGCTCTCGGAAACACCATATATTTT,CASSPQALGNTIYF
TRBJ1-1,NA,NA,TRBV13,TGTGCCAGCAGCTTATATCGGGGGATGAACACTGAAGCTTTCTTT,CASSLYRGMNTEAFF
TRBJ1-2,NA,NA,TRBV6-5,TGTGCCAGCAGAGGTACAGGGAATGGCTACACCTTC,CASRGTGNGYTF
TRBJ1-2,NA,NA,TRBV14,TGTGCCAGCAGCCGCGGGACCTCTTATGGCTACACCTTC,CASSRGTSYGYTF
TRBJ2-1,TRBD2,NA,TRBV7-2,TGTGCCAGCAGGGGCGGACTAGCGGGAAACAATGAGCAGTTCTTC,CASRGGLAGNNEQFF
TRBJ2-7,NA,NA,TRBV10-3,TGTGCCATCGGCCCCCAAGACCTCCACGAGCAGTACTTC,CAIGPQDLHEQYF
TRBJ1-1,NA,NA,TRBV27,TGTGCCAGCAGCGACGCCGTTATGAACACTGAAGCTTTCTTT,CASSDAVMNTEAFF
TRBJ1-2,NA,NA,TRBV18,TGTGCCAGCTCCCCCACGGGCACGGACTATGGCTACACCTTC,CASSPTGTDYGYTF
TRBJ1-1,TRBD1,NA,TRBV10-3,TGTGCCATCAGTGAGGGACAGGGATCGAGCACTGAAGCTTTCTTT,CAISEGQGSSTEAFF
TRBJ1-2,NA,NA,TRBV6-5,TGTGCCAGCAGCCGGGACTCCTCTAACTATGGCTACACCTTC,CASSRDSSNYGYTF
TRBJ1-2,NA,NA,TRBV10-3,TGTGCCATCGAGGCAGCGACCGCCTTGGTTCCTGGCTACACCTTC,CAIEAATALVPGYTF
TRBJ2-6,NA,NA,TRBV5-4,TGTGCCAGTTCTTCTGGGGCCAACGTCCTGACTTTC,CASSSGANVLTF
TRBJ1-3,NA,NA,TRBV4-1,TGCGCCAGCAGCCAAGGGGAGGTTAATGGAAACACCATATATTTT,CASSQGEVNGNTIYF
TRBJ2-5,TRBD2,few,TRBV2,TGTGCCAGCACGGCGGGAGGGTGGAGAGAGACCCAGTACTTC,CASTAGGWRETQYF
TRBJ1-5,NA,once,TRBV6-5,TGTGCCAGCAGATATAGGGCGTTGGGCAATCAGCCCCAGCATTTT,CASRYRALGNQPQHF
TRBJ1-1,NA,NA,TRBV9,TGTGCCAGCAGCCCCCGAGGGATGGACACTGAAGCTTTCTTT,CASSPRGMDTEAFF
TRBJ1-5,NA,NA,TRBV28,TGTGCCAGCAGTCCAGTTACGATTCAGCCCCAGCATTTT,CASSPVTIQPQHF
TRBJ1-3,NA,NA,TRBV15,TGTGCCACCAGCTCAGGTACAGTCGGGACTCCCGGAAACACCATATATTTT,CATSSGTVGTPGNTIYF
TRBJ1-5,NA,NA,TRBV6-1,TGTGCCAGCAGTGATACAGGGTATCAGCCCCAGCATTTT,CASSDTGYQPQHF
TRBJ1-2,TRBD1,NA,TRBV13,TGTGCCAGCAGCTTCCCCAGGGGGCAAGAGTCGGGCTACACCTTC,CASSFPRGQESGYTF
TRBJ2-2,NA,few,TRBV5-8,TGTGCCAGCCGGGGTAGAGCAGTCACCGGGGAGCTGTTTTTT,CASRGRAVTGELFF
TRBJ1-1,NA,NA,TRBV5-4,TGTGCCAGCAGCTTGGTCTCTAACACTGAAGCTTTCTTT,CASSLVSNTEAFF
TRBJ1-5,NA,NA,TRBV3-1/TRBV3-2,TGTGCCAGCAGCCAAGGCCGCTTCGGGGTTCAGCCCCAGCATTTT,CASSQGRFGVQPQHF
TRBJ2-7,NA,NA,TRBV6-1,TGTGCCAGCAGTGAGGCCGGACGAGCCTCCTACGAGCAGTACTTC,CASSEAGRASYEQYF
TRBJ2-7,NA,NA,TRBV21-1,TGTGCCAGCAGGACAGGGCACTCCTACGAGCAGTACTTC,CASRTGHSYEQYF
TRBJ1-2,NA,NA,TRBV28,TGTGCCAGTATCTCCCCTAAGAGCTATGGCTACACCTTC,CASISPKSYGYTF
TRBJ2-7,NA,NA,TRBV28,TGTGCCAGCAGTTTTGGGGCAGCGTCCTACGAGCAGTACTTC,CASSFGAASYEQYF
TRBJ1-5,TRBD1,NA,TRBV7-8,TGTGCCAGCAGCGGCATGGACAGGGGGCTTCAGCCCCAGCATTTT,CASSGMDRGLQPQHF
TRBJ1-6,NA,NA,TRBV19,TGTGCCAGTAGACCGGGAAATCGGAATTCACCCCTCCACTTT,CASRPGNRNSPLHF
TRBJ1-1,NA,NA,TRBV12-5,TGTGCTAGTGGCGAGGAAAGTGGCACTGAAGCTTTCTTT,CASGEESGTEAFF
TRBJ1-1,NA,NA,TRBV7-9,TGTGCCAGCAGCCCCATACTTATCAGGGGAGGCACTGAAGCTTTCTTT,CASSPILIRGGTEAFF
TRBJ1-1,NA,NA,TRBV5-4,TGTGCCAGCATGGGGGGAGGGAGGACTGAAGCTTTCTTT,CASMGGGRTEAFF